These 2 T cell receptor beta chains share one sample of origin, sequenced in a study of cytomegalovirus exposure and HLA in healthy donors. TCRdb's copy holds only in-frame clones and misses some; the assay was immunoSEQ multiplex PCR. Among 180,000 or so clones, 87% were seen once, and the ten largest hold 1.4%. Material: PBMCs. These receptor sequences come from a woman aged 30 to 39 in good health and CMV-seronegative.

The chain has TRBV30 and TRBJ1-4; 11 bases map to TRBD1. The junction had 4 bases not matched to a gene; V was cut back by 5 bases and J by 5 bases. From germline, CDR1 is GTSNPN and CDR2 SVGIG (reference sequence). The CDR3 is 14 residues long. This chain's CDR3 is CAWGQGAGNEKLFF. For the CDR3, the DNA is TGTGCCTGGGGACAGGGGGCTGGGAATGAAAAACTGTTTTTT.

This clone was observed a few times. The genes are TRBV4-1 and TRBJ1-6; maybe TRBD1 (6 bases). CDR1 and CDR2 (germline): MGHRA, YSYEKL. This CDR3 is built from 16 residues. Trimming stripped 7 bases from V and 6 bases from J, with 19 bases between. The CDR3 here is CASTPAGTNPNSPLHF. The CDR3 nucleotides are TGCGCCAGCACCCCAGCCGGGACAAATCCTAATTCACCCCTCCACTTT.